The clone carrying this TCR beta chain was seen repeatedly, ten times or more. Its antigen is currently unknown. The study amplified TCR beta CDR3 regions using RNA transcripts. HTBI primers primed a first-round RT-PCR, and a second-round multiplex PCR followed. TCRdb reanalysed the multiplex PCR reads using MiXCR and keeps one entry per CDR3 protein. The data show roughly 400,000 distinct CDR3 sequences, about a sixth seen once. Clinicians diagnosed using symptoms, serum thyroxine, TRAb, thyroid ultrasound and orbital computed tomography. PBMCs stemmed from roughly 9.7 ml of fresh peripheral blood. CDR3 length: 17 amino acids. The V gene lost 4 bases and the J gene lost 3 bases, with 19 bases spanning the gap. These data belong to a study of Graves' ophthalmopathy and Graves' hyperthyroidism. The overall study: No treatment had been given when peripheral blood was collected at initial diagnosis.

Study-wide points: Most clonotypes expanded in thyroid above 0.001 frequency were present in blood too.

Sample: peripheral blood. V gene TRBV12-3 or TRBV12-4 combines with J gene TRBJ1-5; TRBD1 is a possible D gene (5 bases). The sequence was obtained from an adult woman with stable Graves' hyperthyroidism. CDR3 amino acids: CASSYSFFRETNQPQHF. The CDR3 DNA sequence: TGTGCCAGCAGTTATTCCTTCTTCAGGGAAACCAATCAGCCCCAGCATTTT.